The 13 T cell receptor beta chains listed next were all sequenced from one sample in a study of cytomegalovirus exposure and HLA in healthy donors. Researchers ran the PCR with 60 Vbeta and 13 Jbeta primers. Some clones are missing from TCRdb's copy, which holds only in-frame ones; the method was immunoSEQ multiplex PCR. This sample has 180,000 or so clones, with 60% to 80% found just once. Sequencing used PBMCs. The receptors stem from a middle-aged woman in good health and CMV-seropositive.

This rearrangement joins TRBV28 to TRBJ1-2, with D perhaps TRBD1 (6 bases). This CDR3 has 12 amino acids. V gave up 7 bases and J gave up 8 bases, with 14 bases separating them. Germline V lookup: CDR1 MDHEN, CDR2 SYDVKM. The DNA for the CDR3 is TGTGCCAGCACTCCACAGGGTCACGGCTACACCTTC. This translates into CASTPQGHGYTF.

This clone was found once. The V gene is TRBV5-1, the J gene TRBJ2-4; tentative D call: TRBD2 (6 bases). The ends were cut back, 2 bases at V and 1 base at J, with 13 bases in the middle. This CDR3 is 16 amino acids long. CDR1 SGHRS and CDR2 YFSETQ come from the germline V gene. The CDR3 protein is CASSLTTGAAKNIQYF. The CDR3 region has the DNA TGCGCCAGCAGCTTAACGACGGGAGCGGCCAAAAACATTCAGTACTTC.

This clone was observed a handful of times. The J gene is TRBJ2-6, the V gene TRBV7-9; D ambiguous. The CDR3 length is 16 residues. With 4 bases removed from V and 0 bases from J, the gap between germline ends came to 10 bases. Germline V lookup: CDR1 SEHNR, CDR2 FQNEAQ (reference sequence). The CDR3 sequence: CASSSGVGSGANVLTF. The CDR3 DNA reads TGTGCCAGCAGCTCGGGTGTAGGCTCTGGGGCCAACGTCCTGACTTTC.

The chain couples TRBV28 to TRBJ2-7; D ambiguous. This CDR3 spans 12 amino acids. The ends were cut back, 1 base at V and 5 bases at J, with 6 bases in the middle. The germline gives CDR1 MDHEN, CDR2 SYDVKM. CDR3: CASSLLFHEQYF. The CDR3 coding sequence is TGTGCCAGCAGTTTATTATTCCACGAGCAGTACTTC. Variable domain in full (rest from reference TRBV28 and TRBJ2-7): DVKVTQSSRYLVKRTGEKVFLECVQDMDHENMFWYRQDPGLGLRLIYFSYDVKMKEKGDIPEGYSVSREKKERFSLILESASTNQTSMYLCASSLLFHEQYFGPGTRLTVT.

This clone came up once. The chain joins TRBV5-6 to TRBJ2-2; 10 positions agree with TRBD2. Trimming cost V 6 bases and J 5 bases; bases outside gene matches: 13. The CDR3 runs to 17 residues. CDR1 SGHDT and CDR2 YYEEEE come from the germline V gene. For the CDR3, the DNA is TGTGCCAGCACGGTGTGGACTAGCGGAGGAGGGACCGGGGAGCTGTTTTTT. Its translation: CASTVWTSGGGTGELFF.

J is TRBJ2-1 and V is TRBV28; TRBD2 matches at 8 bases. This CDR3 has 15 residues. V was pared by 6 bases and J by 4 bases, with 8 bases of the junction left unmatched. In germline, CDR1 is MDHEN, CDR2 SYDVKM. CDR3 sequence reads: CASRPTSGVYNEQFF. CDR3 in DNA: TGTGCCAGCAGGCCAACTAGCGGAGTATACAATGAGCAGTTCTTC.

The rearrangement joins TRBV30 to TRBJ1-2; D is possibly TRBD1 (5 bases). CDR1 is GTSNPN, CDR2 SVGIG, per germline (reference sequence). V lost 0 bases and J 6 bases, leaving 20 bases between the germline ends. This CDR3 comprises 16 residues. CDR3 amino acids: CAWSVFGRGTEDGYTF. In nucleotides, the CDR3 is TGTGCCTGGAGTGTATTTGGTCGAGGGACTGAGGATGGCTACACCTTC.

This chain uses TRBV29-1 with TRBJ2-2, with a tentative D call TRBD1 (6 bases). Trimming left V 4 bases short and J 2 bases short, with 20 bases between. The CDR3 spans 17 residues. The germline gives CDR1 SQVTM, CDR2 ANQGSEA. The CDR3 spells CSVALQGPAINTGELFF. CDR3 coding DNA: TGCAGCGTTGCATTACAGGGTCCCGCGATAAACACCGGGGAGCTGTTTTTT.

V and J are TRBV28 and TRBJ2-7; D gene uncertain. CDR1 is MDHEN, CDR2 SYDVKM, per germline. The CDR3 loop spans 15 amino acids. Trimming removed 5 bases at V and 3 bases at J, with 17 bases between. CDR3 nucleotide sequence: TGTGCCAGCAGTCTCCCGGCCCCAAGCGTCTACGAGCAGTACTTC. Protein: CASSLPAPSVYEQYF.

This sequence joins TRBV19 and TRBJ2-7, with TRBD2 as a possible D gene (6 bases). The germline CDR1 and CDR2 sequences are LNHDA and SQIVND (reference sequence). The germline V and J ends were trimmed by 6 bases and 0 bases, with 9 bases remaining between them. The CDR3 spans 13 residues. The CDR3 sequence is CASSAGSSYEQYF. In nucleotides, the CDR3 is TGTGCCAGTAGCGCGGGAAGCTCCTACGAGCAGTACTTC.

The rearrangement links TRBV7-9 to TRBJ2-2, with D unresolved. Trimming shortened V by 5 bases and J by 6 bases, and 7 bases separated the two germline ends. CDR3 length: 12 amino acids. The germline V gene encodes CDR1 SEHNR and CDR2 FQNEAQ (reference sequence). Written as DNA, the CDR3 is TGTGCCAGCAGCCCCCTCCCCGGGGAGCTGTTTTTT. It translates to CASSPLPGELFF. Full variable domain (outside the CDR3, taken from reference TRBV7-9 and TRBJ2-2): DTGVSQNPRHKITKRGQNVTFRCDPISEHNRLYWYRQTLGQGPEFLTYFQNEAQLEKSRLLSDRFSAERPKGSFSTLEIQRTEQGDSAMYLCASSPLPGELFFGEGSRLTVL.

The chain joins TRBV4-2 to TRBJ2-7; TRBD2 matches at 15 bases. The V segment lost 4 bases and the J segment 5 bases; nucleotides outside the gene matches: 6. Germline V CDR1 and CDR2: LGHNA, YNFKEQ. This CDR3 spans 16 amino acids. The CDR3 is CASSLIGLAGGNEQYF. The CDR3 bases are TGTGCCAGCAGCCTTATCGGACTAGCGGGAGGGAACGAGCAGTACTTC.

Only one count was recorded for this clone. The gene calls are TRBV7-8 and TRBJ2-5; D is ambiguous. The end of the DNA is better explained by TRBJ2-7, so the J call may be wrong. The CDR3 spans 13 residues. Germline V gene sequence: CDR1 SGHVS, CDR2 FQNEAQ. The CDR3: CASSRTKRYEQYF. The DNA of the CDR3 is TGTGCCAGCAGCCGTACGAAACGCTACGAGCAGTACTTC.